The entry below describes one T cell receptor (beta chain). Its antigen is undetermined. Repertoires were generated with immunoSEQ multiplex PCR, while TCRdb's copy carries only in-frame clones and drops some. The sample lists about 48,000 clones; over 85% were seen once. This sample stems from a study of OX40 agonist ivuxolimab in advanced cancers. Study conclusions and caveats: On average, CD8+ T cells had more expanded clones than CD4+.

V gave up 0 bases and J gave up 0 bases, with 10 bases separating them. CDR3 length equals 16 residues. CDR1 and CDR2 (germline): SGDLS, YYNGEE. The chain couples TRBV9 to TRBJ2-1, with D tentatively TRBD2 (6 bases). The receptor was isolated from an adult with an advanced solid tumor such as melanoma, head and neck, liver or kidney cancer. The sequenced sample was CD4+ or CD8+ T cells sorted from blood, obtained in a trial of the OX40 agonist ivuxolimab. The CDR3 DNA reads as TGTGCCAGCAGCGTAGCTGGGCGGGGCTCCTACAATGAGCAGTTCTTC. Translating gives CASSVAGRGSYNEQFF. The full variable domain, rest sourced from reference TRBV9 and TRBJ2-1, is DSGVTQTPKHLITATGQRVTLRCSPRSGDLSVYWYQQSLDQGLQFLIQYYNGEERAKGNILERFSAQQFPDLHSELNLSSLELGDSALYFCASSVAGRGSYNEQFFGPGTRLTVL.